This T cell receptor beta chain derives from a study of T cell repertoires in cytomegalovirus infection. Each CDR3 protein is one row after TCRdb ran MiXCR on the reads. The sample has about 920,000 distinct CDR3 sequences, roughly 30% seen once. Turning to this clonotype: Its antigen is currently unknown.

Germline V gene data show CDR1 as LNHNV and CDR2 as YYDKDF (reference sequence). The germline V and J ends were trimmed by 5 bases and 6 bases, with 13 bases remaining between them. There are 13 residues in the CDR3. The rearrangement joins TRBV15 to TRBJ1-1; D is unresolved. This clonotype was sampled from a human donor in good health (CMV status not recorded). Some clones in this sample may be carry-over from other donors' samples. Sequenced here: cultured CD8+ T cells from PBMCs, sampled from culture after CMV antigen stimulation. CDR3 nucleotide sequence: TGTGCCACCAGCCCCGCCCAGCAACCTGAAGCTTTCTTT. Protein sequence: CATSPAQQPEAFF.